The 21 T cell receptor beta chains in this list originate from one sample, sequenced in a study of T cells after yellow fever vaccination. TCRdb itself ran the 5' RACE reads through MiXCR, one entry per CDR3 protein. The sample has roughly 400,000 distinct CDR3 sequences, under 20% seen once. The source material was PBMCs, sampled before the yellow fever booster vaccination. These receptor sequences come from a man between 18 and 29 years old who received the YFV17D yellow fever vaccine.

This clonotype was picked up a small number of times. This rearrangement joins TRBV11-2 to TRBJ1-2; the D gene is possibly TRBD1 (5 bases). Germline lookup yields CDR1 SGHAT and CDR2 FQNNGV. CDR3 length: 14 residues. Between the trimmed V and J ends, which lost 4 bases and 4 bases, there was a span of 13 bases. CDR3 residues: CASSSFDSVYGYTF. The CDR3 DNA reads TGTGCCAGCAGCTCCTTTGACAGTGTCTATGGCTACACCTTC. Full variable domain (rest looked up from reference TRBV11-2 and TRBJ1-2): EAGVAQSPRYKIIEKRQSVAFWCNPISGHATLYWYQQILGQGPKLLIQFQNNGVVDDSQLPKDRFSAERLKGVDSTLKIQPAKLEDSAVYLCASSSFDSVYGYTFGSGTRLTVV.

The chain is built from TRBV7-3 and TRBJ2-3; 8 nucleotides agree with TRBD2. CDR1 and CDR2 from the germline V gene are SGHTA and FQGTGA. V shed 0 bases, J shed 4 bases, and the junction held 3 bases outside the gene matches. CDR3 length equals 15 residues. CDR3 sequence (DNA): TGTGCCAGCAGCTTAACGGCGGGGGGCTCAGATACGCAGTATTTT. Amino acids: CASSLTAGGSDTQYF.

The chain employs TRBV6-6 and TRBJ1-5, with TRBD1 matching 11 bases. The CDR3 consists of 14 residues. Germline lookup yields CDR1 MNHNY and CDR2 SVGAGI (reference sequence). J was trimmed by 5 bases and V by 6 bases; bases with no gene match: 3. The CDR3 DNA is TGTGCCAGCAGCAGGACAGGGGGCGATCAGCCCCAGCATTTT. This sequence encodes CASSRTGGDQPQHF.

The chain recombines TRBV4-2 with TRBJ2-7; TRBD1 matches 10 bases. This CDR3 has 16 amino acids. CDR1 and CDR2 from the germline V gene are LGHNA and YNFKEQ. V trimming: 10 bases; J trimming: 0 bases; junction bases outside the gene matches: 12. The CDR3: CAISHSGQGNSYEQYV. CDR3 nucleotide sequence: TGTGCCATCTCCCACTCGGGACAGGGGAACTCCTACGAGCAGTACGTC.

This clonotype has a handful of counts. The rearrangement uses TRBV20-1 and TRBJ2-4; possibly TRBD1 for D (6 bases). Germline-derived CDR1 and CDR2 are DFQATT and SNEGSKA (reference sequence). This CDR3 has 15 amino acids. V lost 4 bases to trimming and J lost 9 bases, with 22 bases between them. The CDR3: CSATQGLRLISIQYF. The CDR3 nucleotides read TGCAGTGCTACCCAGGGGTTGCGCCTTATTAGCATTCAGTACTTC.

This clonotype was seen more than once but under ten times. The gene calls are TRBV25-1 and TRBJ2-3, with 10 bases that match TRBD1. Unmatched junction bases numbered 6, after V lost 4 bases and J lost 5 bases. CDR3 length equals 15 residues. Germline V CDR1 and CDR2: MGHDK, SYGVNS. The CDR3 spells CASSVTGGVEDTQYF. CDR3 coding DNA: TGTGCCAGCAGTGTGACAGGGGGCGTTGAAGATACGCAGTATTTT.

This clonotype was recorded many times. The rearrangement links TRBV5-6 to TRBJ2-5, with D tentatively TRBD2 (5 bases). Germline CDR1 and CDR2: SGHDT and YYEEEE. The length of the CDR3 is 13 residues. Trimming took 4 bases from V and 3 from J, leaving 10 bases between them. The CDR3 DNA reads as TGTGCCAGCAGCCGGGGAACGGAAGAGACCCAGTACTTC. Translation gives CASSRGTEETQYF.

The chain recombines TRBV9 with TRBJ1-1; TRBD1 is a possible D gene (5 bases). Trimming took off 0 bases at V and 11 bases at J, with 11 bases between the two ends. This CDR3 comprises 12 residues. In germline, CDR1 is SGDLS, CDR2 YYNGEE. As DNA, the CDR3 is TGTGCCAGCAGCGTAGTGTCAGGGAGGGCTTTCTTT. Amino acid sequence: CASSVVSGRAFF.

Only a few counts were recorded for this clonotype. The chain is built from TRBV6-5 and TRBJ2-7; TRBD2 matches at 12 bases. CDR3 length: 15 residues. Germline-derived CDR1 and CDR2 are MNHEY and SVGAGI. The J segment lost 4 bases and the V segment lost 6 bases, leaving 7 bases of the junction unmatched. CDR3 region: CASRSSGGARYEQYV. For the CDR3, the DNA is TGTGCCAGCAGATCTAGCGGGGGGGCGAGGTACGAGCAGTACGTC.

This clonotype was seen more than once but under ten times. The chain has TRBV6-5 and TRBJ2-2; D is unresolved. V lost 4 bases and J 8 bases, leaving 8 bases between the germline ends. The CDR3 has 12 amino acids. Germline-derived CDR1 and CDR2 are MNHEY and SVGAGI. The CDR3 coding sequence is TGTGCCAGCAGTTTCAATGCGGGGGAGCTGTTTTTT. Its protein product is CASSFNAGELFF.

The chain joins TRBV7-2 to TRBJ2-3, with TRBD2 matching 9 bases. This CDR3 is built from 14 residues. CDR1 is SGHTA and CDR2 is FQGNSA in the germline V gene. Trimming at V came to 7 bases and at J to 1 base, leaving 3 bases not matched to a gene. CDR3 coding DNA: TGTGCCAGCAAGTTAGCGGGGGGCACAGATACGCAGTATTTT. This codes for CASKLAGGTDTQYF.

The chain carries TRBV20-1 and TRBJ1-5, with D unclear. The CDR3 length is 15 residues. Trimming pared 6 bases from V and 4 bases from J, leaving 19 bases between. Looked up from germline, CDR1 is DFQATT and CDR2 is SNEGSKA (reference sequence). CDR3 sequence reads: CSALRPNERNQPQHF. The CDR3 bases are TGCAGTGCCCTTCGACCGAACGAGAGGAATCAGCCCCAGCATTTT.

In this sample, this clonotype turned up a few times. V usage is TRBV11-2 and J usage is TRBJ1-1; TRBD1 aligns across 9 bases. There are 14 residues in the CDR3. V lost 1 base, J lost 8 bases, and 5 bases stayed unmatched. Germline V gene data show CDR1 as SGHAT and CDR2 as FQNNGV. CDR3 loop: CASSLAGGQGEAFF. The CDR3 coding sequence is TGTGCCAGCAGCTTAGCGGGAGGACAGGGGGAAGCTTTCTTT.

This chain joins TRBV20-1 and TRBJ2-5; 12 bases align to TRBD2. There are 14 residues in the CDR3. Germline CDR1 reads DFQATT; CDR2 reads SNEGSKA (reference sequence). As DNA, the CDR3 is TGCAGCATTCCGGGACTAGCGGGTCCGGGGACCCAGTACTTC. Protein sequence: CSIPGLAGPGTQYF.

The V gene is TRBV27, the J gene TRBJ1-1, with unresolved D. Germline assignment: CDR1 MNHEY and CDR2 SMNVEV (reference sequence). The V end lost 5 bases, the J end lost 0 bases, and 13 bases lay between the germline ends. The CDR3 is 15 residues long. Here the CDR3 DNA reads TGTGCCAGCAGTGTATACAGCCTCATGAACACTGAAGCTTTCTTT. It encodes CASSVYSLMNTEAFF.

The rearrangement links TRBV25-1 to TRBJ1-1; D unresolved. The CDR3 sequence is 15 residues long. The germline V and J ends were trimmed by 5 bases and 1 base, with 14 bases remaining between them. CDR1 is MGHDK, CDR2 SYGVNS, per germline. In DNA, the CDR3 is TGTGCCAGCAGTAGGTACGGCCTACCGAACACTGAAGCTTTCTTT. The encoded protein is CASSRYGLPNTEAFF.

This clonotype occurred a few times. The chain employs TRBV6-5 and TRBJ1-1; 11 nucleotides agree with TRBD1. V trimming: 5 bases; J trimming: 1 base; junction bases outside the gene matches: 12. Per germline, CDR1 MNHEY and CDR2 SVGAGI. The CDR3 covers 18 residues. The chain's CDR3 is CASSTSRDRGKTNTEAFF. In DNA form, the CDR3 reads TGTGCCAGCAGTACGTCCCGGGACAGGGGGAAGACGAACACTGAAGCTTTCTTT.

This clonotype was detected only a few times. The chain is built from TRBV7-8 and TRBJ1-2; 7 bases are shared with TRBD1. In germline, CDR1 is SGHVS, CDR2 FQNEAQ. The CDR3 contains 15 residues. The J segment lost 4 bases and the V segment lost 5 bases, leaving 10 bases of the junction unmatched. The chain's CDR3 is CASSPRDSRIYGYTF. The CDR3 nucleotides are TGTGCCAGCAGCCCGAGGGACAGTCGAATCTATGGCTACACCTTC. The variable domain in full, with the rest retrieved from reference TRBV7-8 and TRBJ1-2, is GAGVSQSPRYKVAKRGQDVALRCDPISGHVSLFWYQQALGQGPEFLTYFQNEAQLDKSGLPSDRFFAERPEGSVSTLKIQRTQQEDSAVYLCASSPRDSRIYGYTFGSGTRLTVV.

In its sample, this clonotype was seen many times. The V and J genes are TRBV7-2 and TRBJ2-3; D perhaps matches TRBD2 (6 bases). The V end lost 1 base, the J end lost 4 bases, and 9 bases lay between the germline ends. Germline CDR1 SGHTA, CDR2 FQGNSA. The CDR3 is 14 amino acids. The CDR3 loop is CASSLGPGADTQYF. Written as DNA, the CDR3 is TGTGCCAGCAGCTTAGGGCCGGGGGCAGATACGCAGTATTTT.

This clonotype was seen only a few times. V gene TRBV20-1 combines with J gene TRBJ2-1; tentatively, D is TRBD1 (6 bases). CDR3 length: 13 residues. Germline assignment: CDR1 DFQATT and CDR2 SNEGSKA (reference sequence). V dropped 5 bases and J dropped 6 bases, with 14 bases sitting between them. CDR3 bases: TGCAGTGCTTTCAGGACAGTCGGCAATGAGCAGTTCTTC. Translated, it gives CSAFRTVGNEQFF.

This clonotype was observed a handful of times. The chain carries TRBV6-1 and TRBJ2-7; a weak D match, TRBD2 (5 bases). The V gene's germline CDR1 is MNHNS and CDR2 SASEGT. V dropped 3 bases and J dropped 6 bases, with 15 bases sitting between them. This CDR3 comprises 14 residues. The CDR3 DNA sequence: TGTGCCAGCAGTGAGAATTACGGAGGAGGCGAGCAGTACGTC. This gives the protein CASSENYGGGEQYV.